This T cell receptor beta chain stems from a study of patients and donors after allogeneic stem cell transplantation. MiXCR was run by TCRdb on the RT-PCR reads, yielding one entry per CDR3 protein. The sample lists approximately 25,000 distinct CDR3 sequences, roughly 30% occurring once. This CDR3 region has 15 residues. Trimming removed 2 bases at V and 1 base at J, with 11 bases between. Germline CDR1 and CDR2: MNHNS and SASEGT. There are a few counts of this clonotype. This receptor was obtained from a human donor who was either an allogeneic HSCT recipient or a stem cell or donor lymphocyte infusion donor (not recorded which). It is not recorded whose cells these are; they may come from a transplant donor. This sequence joins TRBV6-1 and TRBJ1-2; no reliable D call. Source material: blood, either unsorted or a sorted T cell fraction (not recorded which). Written as DNA, the CDR3 is TGTGCCAGCAGTGAACTCGGTCGGTATAACTATGGCTACACCTTC. This codes for CASSELGRYNYGYTF.